One sample yielded the 31 T cell receptor beta chains listed below, sequenced in a study of CD8+ T cells in alopecia areata. Extracted RNA was reverse transcribed into cDNA, the sequencing template. Sequencing was performed with immunoSEQ multiplex PCR; in TCRdb, only in-frame clones are kept and a portion is missing. The sample consists of 150,000 or so clones, about nine tenths of them appearing once. This specimen consisted of CD8+ T cells sorted from blood, obtained at week 0. The receptors here all came from a human donor with alopecia areata.

This clone was picked up one time. The chain uses TRBV19 and TRBJ1-1; no clear D. Between the trimmed V and J ends, which lost 0 bases and 8 bases, there was a span of 7 bases. The germline gives CDR1 LNHDA, CDR2 SQIVND (reference sequence). The CDR3 runs 12 residues. CDR3 nucleotide sequence: TGTGCCAGTAGTATAGATGGTCAGGAAGCTTTCTTT. It specifies CASSIDGQEAFF.

The chain combines TRBV2 with TRBJ1-2; possibly TRBD1 for D (5 bases). The CDR3 is 12 amino acids. The germline CDR1 and CDR2 sequences are SNHLY and FYNNEI. The V end lost 6 bases, the J end lost 5 bases, and 10 bases lay between the germline ends. Here the CDR3 DNA reads TGTGCCAGCAGGGGGCAGAGATATGGCTACACCTTC. The encoded protein is CASRGQRYGYTF.

Written as DNA, the CDR3 is TGTGCCAGCAGCGTATCCAGGGAGGTCCACGAGCAGTACTTC. This codes for CASSVSREVHEQYF. The V call is TRBV9, the J call TRBJ2-7; weak D call: TRBD2 (6 bases). This CDR3 comprises 14 residues. Trimming shortened V by 1 base and J by 5 bases, and 13 bases separated the two germline ends. Germline V lookup: CDR1 SGDLS, CDR2 YYNGEE.

This clone was seen only once. This chain joins TRBV9 and TRBJ1-6; D may be TRBD1 (6 bases). The ends were cut back, 3 bases at V and 2 bases at J, with 12 bases in the middle. The CDR3 consists of 16 residues. Germline lookup yields CDR1 SGDLS and CDR2 YYNGEE. The CDR3 nucleotides are TGTGCCAGCAGCGGACCGGACAGTCCCTATAATTCACCCCTCCACTTT. It is translated as CASSGPDSPYNSPLHF. The full variable domain, its missing parts supplied by reference TRBV9 and TRBJ1-6, is DSGVTQTPKHLITATGQRVTLRCSPRSGDLSVYWYQQSLDQGLQFLIQYYNGEERAKGNILERFSAQQFPDLHSELNLSSLELGDSALYFCASSGPDSPYNSPLHFGNGTRLTVT.

The chain couples TRBV7-9 to TRBJ1-2; D is possibly TRBD1 (6 bases). V dropped 1 base and J dropped 5 bases, with 11 bases sitting between them. The CDR3 covers 14 residues. Germline V gives CDR1 SEHNR, CDR2 FQNEAQ (reference sequence). Written as DNA, the CDR3 is TGTGCCAGCAGCTTAGACTCGGACAGTTATGGCTACACCTTC. This translates into CASSLDSDSYGYTF.

V usage is TRBV15 and J usage is TRBJ2-3, with TRBD2 identical over 10 bases. The trim removed 5 bases at V and 3 bases at J, leaving 11 bases unmatched. The CDR3 runs 17 residues. Germline V gives CDR1 LNHNV, CDR2 YYDKDF (reference sequence). The CDR3 loop reads CATSAGLAGDGTDTQYF. As DNA, the CDR3 is TGTGCCACCAGCGCCGGTCTAGCGGGAGATGGGACAGATACGCAGTATTTT. The variable domain in full, with the rest retrieved from reference TRBV15 and TRBJ2-3, is DAMVIQNPRYQVTQFGKPVTLSCSQTLNHNVMYWYQQKSSQAPKLLFHYYDKDFNNEADTPDNFQSRRPNTSFCFLDIRSPGLGDTAMYLCATSAGLAGDGTDTQYFGPGTRLTVL.

The chain is built from TRBV29-1 and TRBJ1-2, with no clear D. Trimming took 0 bases from V and 4 from J, leaving 9 bases between them. Looked up from germline, CDR1 is SQVTM and CDR2 is ANQGSEA. This CDR3 comprises 13 residues. CDR3 coding DNA: TGCAGCGTTGAAGATCCCCGGAGCTATGGCTACACCTTC. Protein product: CSVEDPRSYGYTF.

Only a few counts were recorded for this clone. The CDR3 protein is CSVEAGWGGNNEQFF. The CDR3, as DNA: TGCAGCGTTGAAGCCGGTTGGGGAGGTAACAATGAGCAGTTCTTC. The rearrangement joins TRBV29-1 to TRBJ2-1; a weak D match, TRBD2 (6 bases). This CDR3 spans 15 amino acids. V was trimmed by 1 base and J by 5 bases, leaving 15 bases between them. The germline V gene encodes CDR1 SQVTM and CDR2 ANQGSEA.

Only a few counts were recorded for this clone. The CDR3 region has the DNA TGTGCCAGCAGTGATGGACCGTCGATCATGAACACTGAAGCTTTCTTT. It yields the protein CASSDGPSIMNTEAFF. The chain combines TRBV6-1 with TRBJ1-1; D is unresolved. This CDR3 is 16 amino acids long. Germline CDR1 reads MNHNS; CDR2 reads SASEGT. V shed 3 bases and J shed 0 bases, with 14 bases lying between them.

The V call is TRBV4-2, the J call TRBJ2-2; 9 positions agree with TRBD2. Looked up from germline, CDR1 is LGHNA and CDR2 is YNFKEQ. This CDR3 contains 15 residues. The junction had 8 bases not matched to a gene; V was cut back by 8 bases and J by 4 bases. The CDR3 region is CASLPGLAGTGELFF. For the CDR3, the DNA is TGTGCCAGCTTACCGGGACTAGCTGGCACCGGGGAGCTGTTTTTT.

This chain uses TRBV25-1 with TRBJ1-4; 7 positions match TRBD1. Germline CDR1 reads MGHDK; CDR2 reads SYGVNS. This CDR3 has 14 amino acids. Losses at the gene ends were 3 bases for V and 5 bases for J; bases not matched to a gene: 3. The CDR3 here is CASSEGGQNEKLFF. The CDR3, as DNA: TGTGCCAGCAGTGAGGGGGGACAGAATGAAAAACTGTTTTTT.

This chain uses TRBV5-6 with TRBJ2-1; 11 bases fit TRBD2. The CDR3 consists of 16 residues. Germline CDR1 reads SGHDT; CDR2 reads YYEEEE. Trimming took 0 bases from V and 9 from J; bases not matched to a gene: 8. The CDR3 spells CASSLGLAGFIGEQFF. CDR3 DNA: TGTGCCAGCAGCTTGGGACTAGCGGGGTTTATCGGTGAGCAGTTCTTC.

The chain employs TRBV2 and TRBJ2-1; possibly TRBD2 for D (6 bases). Trimming took 1 base from V and 6 from J, leaving 13 bases between them. The CDR3 is 15 residues long. CDR1 SNHLY and CDR2 FYNNEI come from the germline V gene. CDR3 nucleotides: TGTGCCAGCAGTGAAGATTATATCGGGGGCAATGAGCAGTTCTTC. Translating gives CASSEDYIGGNEQFF.

This clone is a singleton in its sample. This CDR3 is CAWSSTPTSYEQYF. Here the CDR3 DNA reads TGTGCCTGGAGTAGCACACCGACCTCCTACGAGCAGTACTTC. This chain joins TRBV30 and TRBJ2-7; D ambiguous. In germline, CDR1 is GTSNPN, CDR2 SVGIG (reference sequence). The CDR3 runs to 14 residues. V dropped 2 bases and J dropped 0 bases, with 11 bases sitting between them. Variable domain in full (rest from reference TRBV30 and TRBJ2-7): SQTIHQWPATLVQPVGSPLSLECTVEGTSNPNLYWYRQAAGRGLQLLFYSVGIGQISSEVPQNLSASRPQDRQFILSSKKLLLSDSGFYLCAWSSTPTSYEQYFGPGTRLTVT.

The chain is built from TRBV5-1 and TRBJ2-3, with D unresolved. The ends were cut back, 5 bases at V and 7 bases at J, with 11 bases in the middle. Germline CDR1 SGHRS, CDR2 YFSETQ. This CDR3 region has 12 residues. The CDR3 nucleotides read TGCGCCAGCAGGGCCTCTCAGAATACGCAGTATTTT. Residues: CASRASQNTQYF.

This clone was observed a handful of times. At the DNA level, this CDR3 is encoded by other sequences in the same sample as well. The rearrangement joins TRBV5-6 to TRBJ1-1; no clear D gene. Trimming removed 0 bases from V and 6 bases from J, with 3 bases in between. The CDR3 is made up of 11 amino acids. Looked up from germline, CDR1 is SGHDT and CDR2 is YYEEEE. The CDR3 spells CASSLGAEAFF. As DNA, the CDR3 is TGTGCCAGCAGCTTGGGAGCTGAAGCTTTCTTT.

V and J are TRBV29-1 and TRBJ2-3; 9 bases are shared with TRBD2. CDR3 length: 16 amino acids. J lost 3 bases, V lost 6 bases, and 13 bases had no gene match. The V gene's germline CDR1 is SQVTM and CDR2 ANQGSEA. CDR3 loop: CSVPGAGGSGTDTQYF. In DNA form, the CDR3 reads TGCAGCGTCCCCGGGGCGGGGGGGTCAGGTACAGATACGCAGTATTTT.

CDR3 DNA sequence: TGTGCCAGCAGCTTAGGGTCCGGGAGAGAGCTGTTTTTT. Translated, it gives CASSLGSGRELFF. The V gene is TRBV7-3, the J gene TRBJ2-2, with a possible D match to TRBD2 (6 bases). CDR1 is SGHTA and CDR2 is FQGTGA in the germline V gene. The CDR3 loop spans 13 amino acids. Trimming stripped 2 bases from V and 11 bases from J, with 12 bases between.

The sample holds a few counts of this clone. The junction does not match germline at one end; this may be a read error. CDR3 in DNA: TGTGCCATCAGTGATGATCCGCGGTCAAACACTGAAGCTTTCTTT. It specifies CAISDDPRSNTEAFF. This sequence joins TRBV6-6 and TRBJ1-1; D call uncertain. Germline V gives CDR1 MNHNY, CDR2 SVGAGI (reference sequence). The CDR3 contains 15 residues.

This sequence joins TRBV7-6 and TRBJ2-2; TRBD2 agrees at 8 bases. The CDR3 sequence is 15 residues long. V trimming: 0 bases; J trimming: 7 bases; junction bases outside the gene matches: 4. In germline, CDR1 is SGHVS, CDR2 FNYEAQ. The CDR3 protein is CASSLAGGANGELFF. The DNA of the CDR3 is TGTGCCAGCAGCTTAGCCGGGGGGGCAAACGGGGAGCTGTTTTTT.

The chain employs TRBV4-1 and TRBJ2-3; 9 bases are a match to TRBD1. Trimming removed 0 bases from V and 6 bases from J; junction bases left unmatched: 7. Germline-derived CDR1 and CDR2 are MGHRA and YSYEKL. The CDR3 consists of 16 residues. The CDR3 DNA follows: TGCGCCAGCAGCCAAGAGCCGGGACAGGGTAGTGATACGCAGTATTTT. It yields the protein CASSQEPGQGSDTQYF.

This sequence joins TRBV5-1 and TRBJ2-7; D assignment may be TRBD1 or TRBD2 (5 bases each). Trimming shortened V by 3 bases and J by 0 bases, and 13 bases separated the two germline ends. Germline values: CDR1 SGHRS, CDR2 YFSETQ. This CDR3 region has 15 residues. CDR3 loop: CASSSPGTVSYEQYF. In DNA, the CDR3 is TGCGCCAGCAGCTCCCCCGGGACGGTCTCCTACGAGCAGTACTTC. Full variable domain (outside the CDR3, taken from reference TRBV5-1 and TRBJ2-7): KAGVTQTPRYLIKTRGQQVTLSCSPISGHRSVSWYQQTPGQGLQFLFEYFSETQRNKGNFPGRFSGRQFSNSRSEMNVSTLELGDSALYLCASSSPGTVSYEQYFGPGTRLTVT.

The chain has TRBV7-9 and TRBJ2-5; D is undetermined. The CDR3 contains 13 residues. The V gene's germline CDR1 is SEHNR and CDR2 FQNEAQ (reference sequence). The V end lost 5 bases, the J end lost 2 bases, and 9 bases lay between the germline ends. CDR3 protein: CASSQVPQETQYF. The CDR3 DNA reads TGTGCCAGCAGCCAAGTCCCTCAAGAGACCCAGTACTTC.

The chain uses TRBV4-1 and TRBJ1-5, with D perhaps matching TRBD1 (5 bases). Germline V gene lookup returns CDR1 MGHRA and CDR2 YSYEKL. The CDR3 totals 13 residues. V lost 2 bases and J 5 bases, leaving 7 bases between the germline ends. As DNA, the CDR3 is TGCGCCAGCAGCCAACAGGGTTATCAGCCCCAGCATTTT. It is translated as CASSQQGYQPQHF.

The V gene is TRBV6-5, the J gene TRBJ2-5, with no clear D. The CDR3 is 13 residues long. Germline V lookup: CDR1 MNHEY, CDR2 SVGAGI. V was shortened by 0 bases and J by 2 bases, with 4 bases between the two germline ends. The CDR3 DNA reads TGTGCCAGCAGTTACTCGGGTCAAGAGACCCAGTACTTC. This translates into CASSYSGQETQYF.

The gene calls are TRBV4-2 and TRBJ1-5; D ambiguous. Trimming stripped 1 base from V and 2 bases from J, with 9 bases between. This CDR3 has 15 residues. Germline-derived CDR1 and CDR2 are LGHNA and YNFKEQ. CDR3 bases: TGTGCCAGCAGCCAAGGGTTGGTCGGCAATCAGCCCCAGCATTTT. This translates into CASSQGLVGNQPQHF.

The V call is TRBV15, the J call TRBJ2-2; 7 bases align to TRBD1. With V trimmed by 5 bases and J by 2 bases, 2 bases remained unmatched. Germline lookup yields CDR1 LNHNV and CDR2 YYDKDF (reference sequence). The CDR3 is 14 residues long. The CDR3 spells CATSRDRNTGELFF. The CDR3 nucleotides are TGTGCCACCAGCCGGGACAGAAACACCGGGGAGCTGTTTTTT.

This chain joins TRBV6-5 and TRBJ2-7; no clear D. V lost 6 bases, J lost 3 bases, and 12 bases lay in between. This CDR3 comprises 13 residues. The germline gives CDR1 MNHEY, CDR2 SVGAGI. The CDR3 coding sequence is TGTGCCAGCAGCCTTGACACAAACTACGAGCAGTACTTC. Protein: CASSLDTNYEQYF.

The CDR3 DNA is TGTGCCAGCAGTTACGAGGGCCTCCCAGGCGAGCAGTACTTC. Translated: CASSYEGLPGEQYF. The chain has TRBV6-5 and TRBJ2-7, with D possibly matching TRBD2 (5 bases). V was trimmed by 2 bases and J by 6 bases, leaving 14 bases between them. Germline assignment: CDR1 MNHEY and CDR2 SVGAGI. The CDR3 has 14 amino acids.

The chain couples TRBV29-1 to TRBJ2-3; 11 bases are shared with TRBD2. Germline V gene data show CDR1 as SQVTM and CDR2 as ANQGSEA. J gave up 2 bases and V 0 bases, and 4 bases lay outside the gene matches. The CDR3 loop spans 16 amino acids. CDR3 amino acids: CSVEELAGGDTDTQYF. CDR3 bases: TGCAGCGTTGAAGAGCTAGCGGGGGGCGACACAGATACGCAGTATTTT.

This clone was recorded only once. This rearrangement joins TRBV29-1 to TRBJ2-7; weak D call: TRBD1 (5 bases). Trimming stripped 5 bases from V and 1 base from J, with 12 bases between. Germline CDR1 and CDR2: SQVTM and ANQGSEA. CDR3 length: 13 amino acids. The CDR3 bases are TGCAGCGTTATGGACACCCCATCCTACGAGCAGTACTTC. Residues: CSVMDTPSYEQYF.